This TCR beta chain was sequenced for a study of T cell responses to AZD1222 COVID-19 vaccine. Study results and caveats: Close to half of spike-specific TCRs reportedly recognize unmutated variant regions.

Profiled with immunoSEQ multiplex PCR; TCRdb holds only in-frame clones, not every one. Of tens of thousands of clones in the sample, around 86% were seen once. CDR1 and CDR2 from the germline V gene are ENHRY and SYGVKD. This CDR3 comprises 13 residues. V lost 0 bases to trimming and J lost 4 bases, with 4 bases between them. Turning to this clone: Its antigen remains unidentified.

The origin of this receptor is an adult in good health. Sample: peripheral blood, taken on day 0 of AZD1222 vaccination. This rearrangement joins TRBV10-3 to TRBJ2-1; D gene ambiguous. CDR3 protein: CAISESAYNEQFF. In nucleotides, the CDR3 is TGTGCCATCAGTGAGTCGGCGTACAATGAGCAGTTCTTC.